This T cell receptor beta chain was obtained from a study of CD8+ T cells in alopecia areata. Overall study: Treatment of the treated patients consisted of oral tofacitinib, 5 to 10 mg twice daily.

Study findings and constraints: Tofacitinib significantly lowered scalp clonality and expanded CD8+ clones among the top 100. Researchers report lesional scalp, most notably alopecia totalis/universalis, outstripped normal scalp in clonality.

Treatment denoted: oral pan-JAK inhibitor, 5-10 mg twice daily. The V gene's germline CDR1 is SQVTM and CDR2 ANQGSEA. The ends were cut back, 8 bases at V and 2 bases at J, with 14 bases in the middle. The CDR3 spans 13 residues. In the case of this clone: Its antigen remains unidentified.

cDNA prepared by RNA extraction and subsequent reverse transcription served as the template for sequencing. Sequencing used immunoSEQ multiplex PCR; TCRdb keeps in-frame clones, though not all of them. The table shows a few hundred thousand clones, with 45% to 70% occurring only once. The chain employs TRBV29-1 and TRBJ2-3; TRBD1 might be the D (6 bases). This clonotype was sampled from a human donor with alopecia areata. The material sequenced was CD4+ T cells sorted from blood, taken around week 54, from a patient treated with tofacitinib. The CDR3 DNA reads TGCAGCTGTAGAGGGGGAGTCACAGATACGCAGTATTTT. Translation: CSCRGGVTDTQYF.